This is a list of T cell receptor beta chains from one sample in a study of blood T cell repertoires in COVID-19. This table comes from immunoSEQ multiplex PCR, and its TCRdb copy is limited to in-frame clones, with some not included. The sample carries 200,000 to 250,000 clones, approximately 90% recorded once. The specimen was PBMCs or T cells enriched from blood (not recorded which). The receptors stem from a woman in her 30s who had recovered from COVID-19. Each CDR3 is given with its conserved first and last residue. A D gene is named only where the DNA matches it firmly. Clone size is stated in some rows and not others, as once, few, many or a class when expanded.

TRBD2,TRBV6-4,TRBJ2-1,NA,CASSAETSGYNEQFF,TGTGCCAGCAGTGCCGAGACTAGCGGCTACAATGAGCAGTTCTTC
NA,TRBV4-3,TRBJ1-6,NA,CASSRSLADYNSPLHF,TGCGCCAGCAGCCGCAGTTTGGCCGACTATAATTCACCCCTCCACTTT
TRBD1,TRBV4-3,TRBJ1-6,once,CASSQNTGVNSPLHF,TGCGCCAGCAGCCAGAATACAGGGGTCAATTCACCCCTCCACTTT
TRBD1,TRBV7-3,TRBJ2-1,NA,CASSLSGGGFNEQFF,TGTGCCAGCAGCTTATCAGGGGGCGGTTTCAATGAGCAGTTCTTC
NA,TRBV10-3,TRBJ1-5,NA,CASRGEGNQPQHF,TGTGCCTCCCGGGGGGAGGGCAATCAGCCCCAGCATTTT
NA,TRBV27,TRBJ1-2,NA,CASSFREGGYGYTF,TGTGCCAGCAGTTTTCGGGAGGGGGGCTATGGCTACACCTTC
NA,TRBV4-2,TRBJ1-1,NA,CASSQGDWTDYLGAFF,TGTGCCAGCAGCCAAGGCGACTGGACAGACTACCTTGGAGCTTTCTTT
TRBD1,TRBV6-2/TRBV6-3,TRBJ2-1,NA,CASSPTGQGAKNEQFF,TGTGCCAGCAGCCCCACGGGACAGGGGGCGAAGAATGAGCAGTTCTTC
TRBD1,TRBV7-9,TRBJ1-1,NA,CASSQLGTGETEAFF,TGTGCCAGCAGCCAATTGGGGACAGGGGAAACTGAAGCTTTCTTT
TRBD1,TRBV7-9,TRBJ2-7,NA,CASAPAGGGEQYF,TGTGCCAGCGCCCCCGCAGGGGGCGGCGAGCAGTACTTC
NA,TRBV4-1,TRBJ1-2,NA,CASSHIRQVRNYGYTF,TGCGCCAGCAGCCATATAAGACAGGTTCGAAACTATGGCTACACCTTC
NA,TRBV19,TRBJ1-1,NA,CASTIGGTEAFF,TGTGCCAGTACCATAGGGGGAACTGAAGCTTTCTTT
TRBD2,TRBV7-3,TRBJ2-1,NA,CASSFGLAAYNEQFF,TGTGCCAGCAGCTTCGGACTAGCGGCCTACAATGAGCAGTTCTTC
TRBD1,TRBV6-6,TRBJ1-5,NA,CASSPGGAGQPQHF,TGTGCCAGCAGTCCAGGGGGTGCGGGACAGCCCCAGCATTTT
TRBD1,TRBV4-1,TRBJ1-2,NA,CASSQDQAYRGYGYTF,TGCGCCAGCAGCCAAGATCAGGCTTACAGGGGTTATGGCTACACCTTC
NA,TRBV7-9,TRBJ1-2,NA,CASSPDGYTF,TGTGCCAGCAGCCCCGATGGCTACACCTTC
TRBD1,TRBV19,TRBJ1-5,once,CASSIDRGRCQPQHF,TGTGCCAGTAGTATCGACAGGGGGCGGTGTCAGCCCCAGCATTTT
NA,TRBV27,TRBJ1-6,once,CASSSRGPLHF,TGTGCCAGCAGTTCTAGGGGACCCCTCCACTTT
TRBD1,TRBV27,TRBJ1-2,NA,CASRTGTFLGYTF,TGTGCCAGCCGGACAGGAACCTTCCTCGGCTACACCTTC
NA,TRBV15,TRBJ2-7,once,CATSRDLSGNEQYF,TGTGCCACCAGCAGAGATTTGTCAGGGAACGAGCAGTACTTC
TRBD1,TRBV4-3,TRBJ1-2,NA,CASSQDRTGLGGYTF,TGCGCCAGCAGCCAAGATCGGACAGGGCTTGGCGGCTACACCTTC
NA,TRBV5-4,TRBJ1-2,NA,CASSLDGANYGYTF,TGTGCCAGCAGCTTGGACGGAGCTAACTATGGCTACACCTTC
NA,TRBV5-6,TRBJ1-1,NA,CASSFMSRGVRNTEAFF,TGTGCCAGCAGCTTTATGAGTCGGGGGGTCCGGAACACTGAAGCTTTCTTT
TRBD2,TRBV4-3,TRBJ2-5,NA,CASSQESSGAETQYF,TGCGCCAGCAGCCAAGAGTCTAGCGGGGCGGAGACCCAGTACTTC
TRBD2,TRBV7-9,TRBJ2-7,few,CASASWTSGVVEQYF,TGTGCCAGCGCTTCCTGGACTAGCGGGGTAGTTGAGCAGTACTTC
NA,TRBV4-2,TRBJ1-4,NA,CASSQDQGLNEKLFF,TGTGCCAGCAGCCAAGATCAGGGGTTGAATGAAAAACTGTTTTTT
TRBD1,TRBV14,TRBJ1-1,NA,CASSQRQGRYTEAFF,TGTGCCAGCAGCCAGAGACAGGGGAGGTACACTGAAGCTTTCTTT
NA,TRBV10-3,TRBJ2-5,NA,CAISESRQQETQYF,TGTGCCATCAGTGAAAGTCGACAGCAAGAGACCCAGTACTTC
TRBD1,TRBV14,TRBJ2-1,NA,CASSQKDREPDEQFF,TGTGCCAGCAGCCAGAAGGACAGGGAACCGGATGAGCAGTTCTTC
NA,TRBV18,TRBJ1-2,NA,CASSPGRGGYTF,TGTGCCAGCTCACCAGGGAGAGGGGGCTACACCTTC
NA,TRBV4-2,TRBJ1-1,NA,CASSQGQGKSTEAFF,TGTGCCAGCAGCCAGGGTCAGGGAAAGAGCACTGAAGCTTTCTTT
NA,TRBV7-2,TRBJ2-2,NA,CASSFGYSPPGELFF,TGTGCCAGCAGCTTTGGTTATAGCCCCCCCGGGGAGCTGTTTTTT
NA,TRBV5-1,TRBJ1-4,NA,CASSSTQGREKLFF,TGCGCCAGCTCGTCGACACAGGGTCGCGAAAAACTGTTTTTT
TRBD1,TRBV14,TRBJ2-1,NA,CASSQRIGTGQFF,TGTGCCAGCAGCCAGAGAATCGGGACAGGACAGTTCTTC
TRBD1,TRBV11-2,TRBJ2-3,NA,CASTRGGQGENTQYF,TGTGCCAGCACCCGGGGAGGACAGGGAGAGAATACGCAGTATTTT
NA,TRBV4-2,TRBJ1-3,few,CASSQVADSGGNTIYF,TGTGCCAGCAGCCAAGTGGCGGATTCGGGTGGAAACACCATATATTTT
NA,TRBV12-3/TRBV12-4,TRBJ2-7,NA,CASSMDTALQYF,TGTGCCAGCAGTATGGACACAGCCTTGCAGTACTTC
NA,TRBV7-2,TRBJ1-2,NA,CASSLAQGSNYGYTF,TGTGCCAGCAGCTTAGCCCAGGGATCCAACTATGGCTACACCTTC
TRBD1,TRBV6-6,TRBJ2-1,NA,CASSPLAGQVYNEQFF,TGTGCCAGCAGTCCTCTCGCCGGACAGGTATACAATGAGCAGTTCTTC
NA,TRBV27,TRBJ1-2,NA,CASRGWGENYGYTF,TGTGCCAGCAGGGGGTGGGGGGAAAACTATGGCTACACCTTC
NA,TRBV6-1,TRBJ1-1,NA,CASSESGGRTEAFF,TGTGCCAGCAGTGAATCGGGGGGCAGAACTGAAGCTTTCTTT
TRBD1,TRBV10-3,TRBJ1-5,few,CAISESGTDNQPQHF,TGTGCCATCAGTGAGTCCGGGACAGACAATCAGCCCCAGCATTTT
TRBD2,TRBV29-1,TRBJ2-1,NA,CSVEDGTSGVLSYNEQFF,TGCAGCGTTGAAGATGGGACTAGCGGGGTACTCTCCTACAATGAGCAGTTCTTC
NA,TRBV5-1,TRBJ2-7,NA,CASNIGYEQYF,TGCGCCAGCAACATTGGCTACGAGCAGTACTTC
NA,TRBV5-6,TRBJ1-5,NA,CASSISRVNQPQHF,TGTGCCAGCAGCATAAGCAGGGTCAATCAGCCCCAGCATTTT
NA,TRBV7-3,TRBJ2-3,NA,CASSFGGLSTDTQYF,TGTGCCAGCAGCTTTGGGGGCCTTAGCACAGATACGCAGTATTTT
NA,TRBV15,TRBJ1-3,NA,CATSVGTNSGNTIYF,TGTGCCACCAGCGTCGGGACTAACTCTGGAAACACCATATATTTT
TRBD2,TRBV7-2,TRBJ2-1,NA,CASSSLAGAHGFF,TGTGCCAGCAGCTCACTAGCGGGGGCACACGGCTTCTTC
TRBD1,TRBV2,TRBJ1-1,few,CASRAGTVEAFF,TGTGCCAGCAGGGCCGGGACAGTTGAAGCTTTCTTT
TRBD2,TRBV7-3,TRBJ2-1,NA,CASSLGLAEYNEQFF,TGTGCCAGCAGCTTAGGACTAGCGGAATACAATGAGCAGTTCTTC
NA,TRBV12-3/TRBV12-4,TRBJ1-1,NA,CASSLARGSEAFF,TGTGCCAGCAGTTTAGCGAGAGGGTCTGAAGCTTTCTTT
TRBD2,TRBV5-1,TRBJ2-3,once,CASSKGTSGFTDTQYF,TGCGCCAGCAGCAAAGGGACTAGCGGATTCACAGATACGCAGTATTTT
TRBD1,TRBV5-5,TRBJ1-1,NA,CASSFRTGRDPEAFF,TGTGCCAGCAGCTTCCGGACAGGTAGAGACCCCGAAGCTTTCTTT